Listed below are T cell receptor beta chains from one sample, sequenced in a study of T-cell memory formation after mild COVID-19. TCRdb reanalysed the 5' RACE reads using MiXCR and keeps one entry per CDR3 protein. The sample carries more than 250,000 distinct CDR3 sequences, roughly 17% recorded once. Source material: PBMCs or a T cell subset sorted from them (not recorded which). The receptors stem from a man younger than 35 who had mild COVID-19 (a few samples of this study predate the infection). Cell type and time point are not known. Both conserved end residues are part of each CDR3. D genes are given only for firm matches. Only some rows state a clone size, as once, few, many or a class for expanded clones.

v_call	clone_size	d_call	cdr3_length	j_call	cdr3_aa	cdr3_nt
TRBV4-1	few	-	15	TRBJ2-1	CASSQADTSYNEQFF	TGCGCCAGCAGCCAAGCAGACACTTCCTACAATGAGCAGTTCTTC
TRBV5-1	few	-	14	TRBJ1-1	CASSPLGQNTEAFF	TGCGCCAGCAGCCCCCTTGGACAGAACACTGAAGCTTTCTTT
TRBV4-3	few	TRBD1	15	TRBJ1-4	CASRAGTGVTEKLFF	TGCGCCAGCAGGGCCGGGACAGGGGTTACTGAAAAACTGTTTTTT
TRBV11-2	-	-	14	TRBJ2-5	CASSWRTTQETQYF	TGTGCCAGCAGCTGGAGGACCACCCAAGAGACCCAGTACTTC
TRBV6-2/TRBV6-3	many	TRBD1	12	TRBJ2-1	CASRDRGNEQFF	TGTGCCAGCAGGGACAGGGGTAATGAGCAGTTCTTC
TRBV9	few	-	15	TRBJ2-3	CASSVTGGRTDTQYF	TGTGCCAGCAGCGTAACCGGGGGCCGCACAGATACGCAGTATTTT
TRBV7-2	-	-	14	TRBJ2-5	CASRPRDGWETQYF	TGTGCCAGCAGACCAAGGGACGGGTGGGAGACCCAGTACTTC
TRBV29-1	-	-	11	TRBJ2-2	CSVVTPGELFF	TGCAGCGTTGTAACGCCCGGGGAGCTGTTTTTT
TRBV4-1	-	-	21	TRBJ2-2	CASSQVGIWLSQFANTGELFF	TGCGCCAGCAGCCAAGTAGGAATTTGGCTATCCCAGTTCGCGAACACCGGGGAGCTGTTTTTT
TRBV7-9	many	-	11	TRBJ2-5	CASTPGETQYF	TGTGCCAGCACCCCCGGGGAGACCCAGTACTTC
TRBV13	-	-	14	TRBJ2-5	CASRKAGRVETQYF	TGTGCCAGCAGGAAGGCCGGACGGGTAGAGACCCAGTACTTC
TRBV6-5	few	-	13	TRBJ1-1	CASLRGGGTEAFF	TGTGCCAGCCTCCGGGGGGGCGGAACTGAAGCTTTCTTT
TRBV10-3	many	-	14	TRBJ1-2	CAISVTGDGYGYTF	TGTGCCATCAGTGTTACCGGGGACGGCTATGGCTACACCTTC
TRBV7-2	few	TRBD1	13	TRBJ1-1	CASSMDRITEAFF	TGTGCCAGCAGCATGGACAGGATCACTGAAGCTTTCTTT
TRBV4-1	few	TRBD2	19	TRBJ2-3	CASSQGLAGGLGGTDTQYF	TGCGCCAGCAGCCAGGGACTAGCGGGGGGGCTGGGCGGAACAGATACGCAGTATTTT
TRBV5-1	-	TRBD1	14	TRBJ2-5	CASRPGTGLETQYF	TGCGCCAGCAGACCCGGGACAGGGTTAGAGACCCAGTACTTC
TRBV5-1	many	-	14	TRBJ1-3	CASSLGRAFDTIYF	TGCGCCAGCAGCTTGGGAAGAGCCTTTGACACCATATATTTT
TRBV12-3/TRBV12-4	many	-	14	TRBJ2-7	CASIPAGQSYEQYF	TGTGCCAGCATCCCTGCTGGGCAGTCCTACGAGCAGTACTTC
TRBV9	-	-	15	TRBJ2-7	CASSVEAGLNYEQYF	TGTGCCAGCAGCGTAGAGGCGGGTTTAAACTACGAGCAGTACTTC
TRBV25-1	many	TRBD2	16	TRBJ2-3	CASSVPTSDSTDTQYF	TGTGCCAGCAGTGTGCCGACTAGCGATAGCACAGATACGCAGTATTTT
TRBV7-8	many	TRBD1	17	TRBJ2-2	CASSSGAGQENTGELFF	TGTGCCAGCAGCTCAGGGGCCGGACAGGAGAACACCGGGGAGCTGTTTTTT
TRBV7-9	-	-	13	TRBJ2-2	CASSFSNTGELFF	TGTGCCAGCAGCTTTTCGAACACCGGGGAGCTGTTTTTT
TRBV5-1	-	-	17	TRBJ1-6	CASSLGTLVSYNSPLHF	TGCGCCAGCAGCCTGGGGACGCTTGTCTCCTATAATTCACCCCTCCACTTT